This T cell receptor (beta chain) was sequenced during a study of cytomegalovirus exposure and HLA in healthy donors. Across the study: Ancestry clustering placed around four fifths of about 400 genotyped donors in the Caucasian-associated cluster. Study-wide points: Prior analysis indicated that the majority of TCR beta V segments exhibited productivity approximately 87% or approximately 30% of the time.

13 Jbeta primers and 60 Vbeta primers were used for the PCR. TCRdb's table, derived via immunoSEQ multiplex PCR, lists solely in-frame clones and lacks some. The sample lists more than 130,000 clones, about four fifths occurring once. CDR1 and CDR2 (germline): KGHSH, LQKENI. Deletions cut 8 bases from V and 2 bases from J, with 9 bases between. The CDR3 extends over 12 amino acids. A word on this clone: Its antigen is still unknown.

The sequence was obtained from a male donor in good health and CMV-seronegative. Sequencing used PBMCs. The chain couples TRBV18 to TRBJ1-1, with TRBD1 as a possible D gene (6 bases). Written as DNA, the CDR3 is TGTGCCAGCCTGACAGGTAACACTGAAGCTTTCTTT. Translation: CASLTGNTEAFF.